Following are 13 T cell receptor beta chains from one sample sequenced in a study of beta chain features in type 1 diabetes. Overall study findings and caveats: Moderately but significantly shorter TCRB CDR3s were found in Type 1 diabetes patients in all four CD4+ subsets.

These receptors' targets are unknown. Every bit of the isolated RNA underwent reverse transcription, so sequencing read expressed TCRB transcripts. Sequenced by immunoSEQ multiplex PCR; TCRdb stores in-frame clones only, minus some. The sample carries 640,000 or so clones, 13% recorded once. Material for sequencing was naive CD4+ T cells from blood. Every receptor here comes from a young man with type 1 diabetes.

The V call is TRBV6-1, the J call TRBJ1-1, with D unresolved. The CDR3 has 13 amino acids. Per the germline V gene, CDR1 is MNHNS and CDR2 is SASEGT. V was cut by 5 bases and J by 5 bases, with 12 bases left in between. The CDR3 protein is CASSPQAGTEAFF. The CDR3 DNA reads TGTGCCAGCAGTCCTCAGGCCGGTACTGAAGCTTTCTTT.

On this clone: This sample includes further DNA sequences coding for the same CDR3. V and J are TRBV29-1 and TRBJ1-2; D uncertain. The germline V gene has CDR1 SQVTM and CDR2 ANQGSEA. The ends were cut back, 3 bases at V and 6 bases at J, with 8 bases in the middle. This CDR3 is 11 amino acids long. The CDR3 protein is CSVEVYDGYTF. DNA of the CDR3: TGCAGCGTTGAGGTTTATGATGGCTACACCTTC.

V usage is TRBV5-4 and J usage is TRBJ1-1, with 8 bases fitting TRBD1. The germline CDR1 and CDR2 sequences are SGHNT and YYREEE (reference sequence). Trimming cost V 4 bases and J 5 bases; bases outside gene matches: 7. The CDR3 totals 14 residues. The CDR3 sequence is CASSASDRVTEAFF. DNA of the CDR3: TGTGCCAGCAGCGCCTCGGACAGGGTGACTGAAGCTTTCTTT.

This clone appeared a few times. The chain carries TRBV10-3 and TRBJ1-3; the D gene is possibly TRBD1 (6 bases). This CDR3 is built from 15 residues. Germline CDR1 is ENHRY and CDR2 is SYGVKD. The germline V and J ends were trimmed by 3 bases and 2 bases, with 11 bases remaining between them. The CDR3 sequence is CAISDPGAAGNTIYF. In DNA, the CDR3 is TGTGCCATCAGTGATCCGGGGGCGGCTGGAAACACCATATATTTT.

This clone was counted only a few times. The rearrangement joins TRBV4-1 to TRBJ1-2; TRBD1 aligns across 11 bases. The CDR3 is made up of 15 amino acids. Unmatched junction bases numbered 5, after V lost 4 bases and J lost 4 bases. Per germline, CDR1 MGHRA and CDR2 YSYEKL. DNA for the CDR3: TGCGCCAGCAGCCGAGGACAGGGGGCGTCCTATGGCTACACCTTC. It is translated as CASSRGQGASYGYTF.

The chain links TRBV5-1 to TRBJ2-1; D unresolved. The CDR3 length is 15 residues. V gave up 0 bases and J gave up 5 bases, with 12 bases separating them. Per germline, CDR1 SGHRS and CDR2 YFSETQ. DNA for the CDR3: TGCGCCAGCAGCTTGGGTACTCAGAGAGACAATGAGCAGTTCTTC. Encoded protein: CASSLGTQRDNEQFF.

This clone was observed a handful of times. CDR3 amino acids: CASSQDNDRETQYF. CDR3 sequence (DNA): TGTGCCAGCAGCCAAGATAACGACAGAGAGACCCAGTACTTC. V and J are TRBV4-2 and TRBJ2-5; tentative D call: TRBD1 (5 bases). This CDR3 is built from 14 residues. Trimming took 0 bases from V and 4 from J, leaving 9 bases between them. The V gene's germline CDR1 is LGHNA and CDR2 YNFKEQ.

This rearrangement joins TRBV18 to TRBJ1-5; D gene unclear. The V and J ends lost 2 bases and 0 bases respectively, with 8 bases between them. The CDR3 loop spans 15 amino acids. Germline V gives CDR1 KGHSH, CDR2 LQKENI. Here the CDR3 reads CASSPTANSNQPQHF. CDR3 bases: TGTGCCAGCTCACCAACGGCAAATAGCAATCAGCCCCAGCATTTT.

This clone was seen only a few times. Other nucleotide sequences in the sample specify the same CDR3. The genes are TRBV9 and TRBJ2-7; TRBD2 matches at 7 bases. The CDR3 consists of 14 residues. V lost 0 bases and J lost 1; bases outside the gene matches: 1. Germline CDR1 is SGDLS and CDR2 is YYNGEE. CDR3 protein: CASSVGRGSYEQYF. CDR3 sequence (DNA): TGTGCCAGCAGCGTAGGGCGGGGGTCCTACGAGCAGTACTTC.

There are a few counts of this clone. This chain uses TRBV19 with TRBJ1-3; D is uncertain. The CDR3 runs to 15 residues. Germline CDR1 is LNHDA and CDR2 is SQIVND (reference sequence). Between the trimmed V and J ends, which lost 4 bases and 10 bases, there was a span of 20 bases. The CDR3: CASSTAQGIEKTIYF. CDR3 nucleotides: TGTGCCAGTAGTACGGCTCAAGGAATAGAGAAGACCATATATTTT.

The genes are TRBV5-1 and TRBJ2-3; 7 bases match TRBD2. The CDR3 is 15 amino acids. Germline assignment: CDR1 SGHRS and CDR2 YFSETQ. V lost 1 base, J lost 2 bases, and 4 bases stayed unmatched. The CDR3 DNA follows: TGCGCCAGCAGCTTGAGGCTAGCGGACACAGATACGCAGTATTTT. Translated: CASSLRLADTDTQYF.

This clone was observed a few times. V is TRBV7-8 and J is TRBJ2-4, with 7 bases fitting TRBD2. CDR1 and CDR2 from the germline V gene are SGHVS and FQNEAQ. The CDR3 is made up of 16 amino acids. Trimming at V came to 2 bases and at J to 0 bases, leaving 4 bases not matched to a gene. CDR3 protein: CASSLTGLLAKNIQYF. Written as DNA, the CDR3 is TGTGCCAGCAGCTTAACGGGACTACTAGCCAAAAACATTCAGTACTTC.

The DNA of the CDR3 is TGTGCCAGCATAGACAATCTAGCCAAAAACATTCAGTACTTC. Its translation is CASIDNLAKNIQYF. The V call is TRBV28, the J call TRBJ2-4, with D hard to call. The CDR3 consists of 14 residues. V was cut by 7 bases and J by 0 bases, with 10 bases left in between. From germline, CDR1 is MDHEN and CDR2 SYDVKM. The entire variable domain, with the rest obtained from reference TRBV28 and TRBJ2-4, is as follows: DVKVTQSSRYLVKRTGEKVFLECVQDMDHENMFWYRQDPGLGLRLIYFSYDVKMKEKGDIPEGYSVSREKKERFSLILESASTNQTSMYLCASIDNLAKNIQYFGAGTRLSVL.